The 10 T cell receptor beta chains reported below all come from one sample, sequenced in a study of CD8+CD57+ T cells in acquired aplastic anemia. Both TCR beta VDJ combination and CDR3 sequence profiling were carried out. Genomic DNA was the template for this profiling. TCRdb itself ran the reads through MiXCR, one entry per CDR3 protein. The repertoire holds approximately 200,000 distinct CDR3 sequences, with approximately 57% as singletons. The sample comprised sorted CD4+, CD8+, or CD8+CD57+ T cells (not recorded which) from PBMCs. These receptor sequences come from a human donor in good health.

The chain carries TRBV29-1 and TRBJ1-2, with a possible D match to TRBD1 (5 bases). The V gene's germline CDR1 is SQVTM and CDR2 ANQGSEA. The CDR3 runs to 13 residues. Trimming cost V 6 bases and J 7 bases, with 18 bases left between them. The CDR3 is CSVPGLGRTGYTF. The DNA of the CDR3 is TGCAGCGTGCCGGGACTAGGGAGAACTGGCTACACCTTC.

This clonotype came up a few times. As DNA, the CDR3 is TGTGCCAGTAGCCAACTTTGGGACGAGCAGTACTTC. Encoded protein: CASSQLWDEQYF. V usage is TRBV19 and J usage is TRBJ2-7; D ambiguous. This CDR3 is built from 12 residues. Trimming cost V 6 bases and J 5 bases, with 11 bases left between them. In germline, CDR1 is LNHDA, CDR2 SQIVND (reference sequence). Together with reference TRBV19 and TRBJ2-7, the CDR3 gives the full variable domain: DGGITQSPKYLFRKEGQNVTLSCEQNLNHDAMYWYRQDPGQGLRLIYYSQIVNDFQKGDIAEGYSVSREKKESFPLTVTSAQKNPTAFYLCASSQLWDEQYFGPGTRLTVT.

The V and J genes are TRBV20-1 and TRBJ2-7; 8 bases are shared with TRBD1. V gave up 5 bases and J gave up 5 bases; unmatched junction bases: 5. Germline CDR1 and CDR2: DFQATT and SNEGSKA (reference sequence). The CDR3 has 12 residues. The CDR3 DNA is TGCAGTGCTGAACAGGGGGGCGACGAGCAGTACTTC. Translated, it gives CSAEQGGDEQYF.

The J gene is TRBJ2-7, the V gene TRBV7-6; the D is unclear. This CDR3 region has 13 residues. V lost 4 bases and J 3 bases, leaving 10 bases between the germline ends. Germline V gene lookup returns CDR1 SGHVS and CDR2 FNYEAQ. CDR3 amino acids: CASSSGPNYEQYF. The DNA of the CDR3 is TGTGCCAGCAGCTCCGGACCGAACTACGAGCAGTACTTC.

This clonotype was detected ten times or more. The J gene is TRBJ1-5, the V gene TRBV5-5; D not certain. The germline V gene encodes CDR1 SGHKS and CDR2 YYEKEE (reference sequence). The ends were cut back, 1 base at V and 0 bases at J, with 11 bases in the middle. The CDR3 is 16 amino acids. CDR3 region: CASSLFHVFSNQPQHF. The CDR3 DNA sequence: TGTGCCAGCAGCTTGTTTCACGTGTTTAGCAATCAGCCCCAGCATTTT.

This clonotype was counted at least ten times. This chain connects TRBV24-1 to TRBJ2-7, with 7 bases that match TRBD2. This CDR3 contains 18 residues. Unmatched junction bases numbered 18, after V lost 8 bases and J lost 0 bases. Germline V gives CDR1 KGHDR, CDR2 SFDVKD. CDR3 protein: CATIRSPSGREPSYEQYF. CDR3 in DNA: TGTGCCACCATTCGATCCCCCTCAGGGCGGGAGCCCTCCTACGAGCAGTACTTC.

Details on this clonotype: A much larger clone differs from this one at a single base, so this may be a read error. CDR3 loop: CVSSPVGTYEQYF. CDR3 in DNA: TGTGTCAGCAGCCCGGTGGGTACCTACGAGCAGTACTTC. This chain links TRBV5-6 with TRBJ2-7, with D unresolved. The CDR3 loop spans 13 amino acids. Germline CDR1 is SGHDT and CDR2 is YYEEEE.

This clonotype was seen once. V gene TRBV10-3 combines with J gene TRBJ2-5; TRBD1 matches 7 bases. V shed 6 bases, J shed 5 bases, and the junction held 3 bases outside the gene matches. Germline assignment: CDR1 ENHRY and CDR2 SYGVKD. The CDR3 extends over 12 amino acids. The CDR3 DNA is TGTGCCATCAGCGACAGGGTGGAGACCCAGTACTTC. Translated: CAISDRVETQYF.

The chain carries TRBV20-1 and TRBJ2-5; tentative D call: TRBD2 (6 bases). The CDR3 totals 16 residues. Germline CDR1 is DFQATT and CDR2 is SNEGSKA (reference sequence). V was shortened by 1 base and J by 5 bases, with 20 bases between the two germline ends. CDR3: CSARVRLDADNETQYF. The CDR3 DNA reads TGCAGTGCTAGAGTCCGACTAGACGCAGACAATGAGACCCAGTACTTC.

The table lists this clonotype with a few counts. The V call is TRBV10-1, the J call TRBJ1-2, with D maybe TRBD1 (6 bases). With 7 bases removed from V and 3 bases from J, the gap between germline ends came to 18 bases. This CDR3 spans 15 amino acids. CDR1 WNHNN and CDR2 SYGVQD come from the germline V gene (reference sequence). CDR3 DNA: TGCGCCAGCAACGACGACATGGACAGTCACTATGGCTACACCTTC. Residues: CASNDDMDSHYGYTF.